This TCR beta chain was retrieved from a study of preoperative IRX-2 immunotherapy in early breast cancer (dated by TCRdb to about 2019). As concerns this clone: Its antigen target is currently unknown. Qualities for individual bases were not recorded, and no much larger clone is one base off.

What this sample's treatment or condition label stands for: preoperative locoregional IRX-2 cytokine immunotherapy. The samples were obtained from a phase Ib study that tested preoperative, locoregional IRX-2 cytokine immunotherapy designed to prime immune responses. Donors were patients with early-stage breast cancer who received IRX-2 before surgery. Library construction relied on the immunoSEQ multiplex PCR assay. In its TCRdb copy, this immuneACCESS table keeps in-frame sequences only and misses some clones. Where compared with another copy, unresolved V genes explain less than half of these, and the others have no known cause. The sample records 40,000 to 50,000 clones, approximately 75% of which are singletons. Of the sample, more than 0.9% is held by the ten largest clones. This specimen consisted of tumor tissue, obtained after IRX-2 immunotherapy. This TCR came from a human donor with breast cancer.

The CDR3 is CASSPTLTQGPEPNEKLFF. The base sequence is TGTGCCAGTAGTCCAACCTTGACACAGGGCCCAGAGCCTAATGAAAAACTGTTTTTT. The rearrangement joined TRBV19 to TRBJ1-4; a tentative D call is TRBD1 (6 bases match). The CDR3 runs 19 residues from the cysteine to the phenylalanine. Of the read, only the CDR3 DNA is kept; its 57 bases are in frame from base 1. V loses 5 bases, J loses 3 bases, and the germline ends lie 25 bases apart. From the germline V gene (reference sequence), CDR1 is LNHDA and CDR2 is SQIVND.